This T cell receptor (beta chain) emerged from a study of blood T cell repertoires in COVID-19. The wider study: COVID-19 samples from acute and convalescent phases originated in the United States, Italy and Spain. Sources were T cells, B-cell-depleted T cells, or PBMCs; the material itself was cDNA or gDNA.

Assay: immunoSEQ multiplex PCR; the TCRdb copy retains only in-frame clones and omits some. Here the sample spans roughly 240,000 clones, roughly 86% being singletons. The V gene lost 3 bases and the J gene lost 5 bases, with 14 bases spanning the gap. Germline CDR1 GTSNPN, CDR2 SVGIG (reference sequence). This CDR3 spans 15 amino acids. This sequence originates from a woman aged 45 to 65 who had recovered from COVID-19. The chain joins TRBV30 to TRBJ1-6; unclear D gene. Sequenced input: PBMCs or T cells enriched from blood (not recorded which). The CDR3 reads CAWREKDGNNSPLHF. CDR3 coding DNA: TGTGCCTGGAGAGAAAAGGACGGGAATAATTCACCCCTCCACTTT.